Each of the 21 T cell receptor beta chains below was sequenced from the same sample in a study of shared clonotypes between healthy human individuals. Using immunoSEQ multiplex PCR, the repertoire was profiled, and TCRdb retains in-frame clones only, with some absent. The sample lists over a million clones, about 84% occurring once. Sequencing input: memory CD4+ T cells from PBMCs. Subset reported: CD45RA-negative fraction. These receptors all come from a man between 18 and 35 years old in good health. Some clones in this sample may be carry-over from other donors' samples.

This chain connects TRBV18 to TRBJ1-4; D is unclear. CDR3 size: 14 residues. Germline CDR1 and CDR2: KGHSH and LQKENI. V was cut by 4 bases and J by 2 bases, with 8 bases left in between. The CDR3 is CASSLGLTNEKLFF. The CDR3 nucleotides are TGTGCCAGCTCACTAGGGTTGACTAATGAAAAACTGTTTTTT.

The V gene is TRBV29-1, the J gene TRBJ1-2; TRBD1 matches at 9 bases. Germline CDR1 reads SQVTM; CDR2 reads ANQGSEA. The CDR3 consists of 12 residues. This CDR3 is CSTGGAGYGYTF. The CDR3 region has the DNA TGCAGTACAGGGGGCGCCGGCTATGGCTACACCTTC.

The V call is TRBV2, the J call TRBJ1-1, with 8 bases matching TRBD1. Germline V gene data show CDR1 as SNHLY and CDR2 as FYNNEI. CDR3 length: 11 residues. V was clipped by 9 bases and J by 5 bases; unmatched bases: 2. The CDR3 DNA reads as TGTGCCAGGACAGGGGCAACTGAAGCTTTCTTT. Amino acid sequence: CARTGATEAFF.

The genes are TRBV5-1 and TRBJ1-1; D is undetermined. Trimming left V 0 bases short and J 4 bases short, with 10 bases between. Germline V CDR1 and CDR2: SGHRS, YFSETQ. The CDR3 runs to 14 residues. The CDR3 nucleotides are TGCGCCAGCAGCTTGGGATGGGAGGGCACTGAAGCTTTCTTT. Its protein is CASSLGWEGTEAFF. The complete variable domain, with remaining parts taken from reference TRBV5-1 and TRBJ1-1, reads KAGVTQTPRYLIKTRGQQVTLSCSPISGHRSVSWYQQTPGQGLQFLFEYFSETQRNKGNFPGRFSGRQFSNSRSEMNVSTLELGDSALYLCASSLGWEGTEAFFGQGTRLTVV.

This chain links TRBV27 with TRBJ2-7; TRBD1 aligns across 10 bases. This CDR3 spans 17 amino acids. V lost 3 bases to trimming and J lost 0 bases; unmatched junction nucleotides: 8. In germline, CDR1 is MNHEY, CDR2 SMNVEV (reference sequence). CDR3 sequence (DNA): TGTGCCAGCAGTTTCTTCTCGGGACAGGGGACCTCCTACGAGCAGTACTTC. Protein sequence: CASSFFSGQGTSYEQYF.

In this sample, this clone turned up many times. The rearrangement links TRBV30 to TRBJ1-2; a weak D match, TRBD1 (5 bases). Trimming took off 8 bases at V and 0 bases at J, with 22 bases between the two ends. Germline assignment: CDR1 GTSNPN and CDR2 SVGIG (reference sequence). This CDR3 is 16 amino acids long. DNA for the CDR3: TGTGCCCGGACACCCCCGGGTCAATCGGCTAACTATGGCTACACCTTC. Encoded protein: CARTPPGQSANYGYTF.

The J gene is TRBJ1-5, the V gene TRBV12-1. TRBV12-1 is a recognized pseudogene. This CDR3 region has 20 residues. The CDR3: CASSFATGGREQDSNQPQHF. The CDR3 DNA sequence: TGTGCCAGCAGCTTTGCGACGGGGGGGAGGGAACAAGATAGCAATCAGCCCCAGCATTTT.

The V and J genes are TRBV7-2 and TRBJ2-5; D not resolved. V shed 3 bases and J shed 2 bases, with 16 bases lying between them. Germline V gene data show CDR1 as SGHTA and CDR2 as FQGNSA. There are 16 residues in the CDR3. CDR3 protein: CASSLNKGSRQETQYF. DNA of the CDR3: TGTGCCAGCAGCTTGAATAAGGGTTCTAGGCAAGAGACCCAGTACTTC. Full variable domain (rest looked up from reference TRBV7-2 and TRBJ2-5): GAGVSQSPSNKVTEKGKDVELRCDPISGHTALYWYRQSLGQGLEFLIYFQGNSAPDKSGLPSDRFSAERTGGSVSTLTIQRTQQEDSAVYLCASSLNKGSRQETQYFGPGTRLLVL.

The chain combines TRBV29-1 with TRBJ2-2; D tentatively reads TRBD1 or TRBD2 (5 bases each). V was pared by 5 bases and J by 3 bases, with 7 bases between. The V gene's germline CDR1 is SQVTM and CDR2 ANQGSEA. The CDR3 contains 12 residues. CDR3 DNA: TGCAGCGTTTTGGGGGACACCGGGGAGCTGTTTTTT. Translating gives CSVLGDTGELFF.

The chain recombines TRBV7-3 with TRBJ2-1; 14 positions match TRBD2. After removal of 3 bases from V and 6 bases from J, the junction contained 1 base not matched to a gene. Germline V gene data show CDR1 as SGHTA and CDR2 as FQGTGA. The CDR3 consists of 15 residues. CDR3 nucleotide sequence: TGTGCCAGCAGCTTCGGGACTAGCGGGAGCAATGAGCAGTTCTTC. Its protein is CASSFGTSGSNEQFF.

DNA for the CDR3: TGTGCCAGCAGTTTATCGCGGCGTCCAGCTGGGGGAATGGTGCAGTACTTC. Its protein is CASSLSRRPAGGMVQYF. The chain uses TRBV27 and TRBJ2-7; D may be TRBD1 or TRBD2 (5 bases each). The V gene's germline CDR1 is MNHEY and CDR2 SMNVEV (reference sequence). The CDR3 loop spans 17 amino acids. V shed 0 bases and J shed 9 bases, with 24 bases lying between them.

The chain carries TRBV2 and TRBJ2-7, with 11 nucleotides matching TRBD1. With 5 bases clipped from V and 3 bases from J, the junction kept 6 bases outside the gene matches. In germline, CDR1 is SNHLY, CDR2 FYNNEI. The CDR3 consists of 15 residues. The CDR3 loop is CASSRGTGGYYEQYF. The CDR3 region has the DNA TGTGCCAGCAGTAGAGGGACAGGGGGTTACTACGAGCAGTACTTC.

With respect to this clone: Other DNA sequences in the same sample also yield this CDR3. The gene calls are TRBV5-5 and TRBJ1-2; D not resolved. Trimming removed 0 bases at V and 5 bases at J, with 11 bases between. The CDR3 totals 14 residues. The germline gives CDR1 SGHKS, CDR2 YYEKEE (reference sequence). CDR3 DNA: TGTGCCAGCAGCTTGGGAGTGACGGGGTATGGCTACACCTTC. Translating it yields CASSLGVTGYGYTF.

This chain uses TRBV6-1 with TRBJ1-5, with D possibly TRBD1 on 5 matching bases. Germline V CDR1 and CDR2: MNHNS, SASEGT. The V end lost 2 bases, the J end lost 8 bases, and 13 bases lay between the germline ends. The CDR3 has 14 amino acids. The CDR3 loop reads CASSESSPGKPQHF. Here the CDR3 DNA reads TGTGCCAGCAGTGAAAGTTCTCCAGGGAAGCCCCAGCATTTT.

CDR3 sequence reads: CASSFWREGRDTQYF. CDR3 nucleotides: TGCGCCAGCAGCTTTTGGCGGGAGGGCCGAGATACGCAGTATTTT. The chain couples TRBV5-1 to TRBJ2-3, with 9 nucleotides matching TRBD2. Trimming cost V 2 bases and J 5 bases; bases outside gene matches: 6. Per germline, CDR1 SGHRS and CDR2 YFSETQ. The length of the CDR3 is 15 residues.

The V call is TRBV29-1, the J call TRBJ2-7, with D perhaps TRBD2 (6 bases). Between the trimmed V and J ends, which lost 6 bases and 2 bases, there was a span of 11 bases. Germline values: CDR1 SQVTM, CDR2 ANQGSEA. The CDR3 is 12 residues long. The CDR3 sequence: CSVRDLPYEQYF. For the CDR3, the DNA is TGCAGCGTCCGGGACTTACCCTACGAGCAGTACTTC.

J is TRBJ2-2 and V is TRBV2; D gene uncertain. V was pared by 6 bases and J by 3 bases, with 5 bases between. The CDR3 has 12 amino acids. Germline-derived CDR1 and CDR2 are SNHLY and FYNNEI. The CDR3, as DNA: TGTGCCAGCAGAATCTACACCGGGGAGCTGTTTTTT. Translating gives CASRIYTGELFF.

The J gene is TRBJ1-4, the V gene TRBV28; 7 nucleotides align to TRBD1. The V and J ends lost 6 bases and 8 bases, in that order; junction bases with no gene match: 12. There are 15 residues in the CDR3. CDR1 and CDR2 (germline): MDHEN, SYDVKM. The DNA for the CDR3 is TGTGCCAGCAGCCGAACAGGGGCCAGCCGCGAAAAACTGTTTTTT. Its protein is CASSRTGASREKLFF.

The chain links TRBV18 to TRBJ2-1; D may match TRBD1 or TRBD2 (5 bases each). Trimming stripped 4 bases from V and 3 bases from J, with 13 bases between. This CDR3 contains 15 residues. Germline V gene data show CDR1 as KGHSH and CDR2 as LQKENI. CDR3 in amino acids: CASSLGRGIYNEQFF. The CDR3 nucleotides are TGTGCCAGCTCACTGGGCCGGGGCATCTACAATGAGCAGTTCTTC.

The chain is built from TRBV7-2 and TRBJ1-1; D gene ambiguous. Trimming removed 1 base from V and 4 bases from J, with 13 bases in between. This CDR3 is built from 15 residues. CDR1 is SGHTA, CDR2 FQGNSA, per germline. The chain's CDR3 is CASSLGGGLSTEAFF. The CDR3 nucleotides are TGTGCCAGCAGCTTAGGCGGAGGGCTGAGCACTGAAGCTTTCTTT.

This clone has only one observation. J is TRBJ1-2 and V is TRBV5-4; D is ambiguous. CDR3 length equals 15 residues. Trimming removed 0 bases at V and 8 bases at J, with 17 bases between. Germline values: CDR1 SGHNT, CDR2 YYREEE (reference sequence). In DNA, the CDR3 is TGTGCCAGCAGCTTGGTGTCGGCGGACTTCAAGGGCTACACCTTC. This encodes CASSLVSADFKGYTF. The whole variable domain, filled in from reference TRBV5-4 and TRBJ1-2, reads ETGVTQSPTHLIKTRGQQVTLRCSSQSGHNTVSWYQQALGQGPQFIFQYYREEENGRGNFPPRFSGLQFPNYSSELNVNALELDDSALYLCASSLVSADFKGYTFGSGTRLTVV.